These 18 T cell receptor beta chains originate from one sample sequenced in a study of T-cell reconstitution after alpha-beta-depleted transplantation in children. For TCRbeta, the library was prepared with unique molecular identifiers. TCRdb re-derived calls from the PCR reads in MiXCR, one entry per CDR3 protein. The data hold 440,000 or so distinct CDR3 sequences, with around two fifths observed a single time. The sample consisted of PBMCs, taken before TCRalphabeta/CD19-depleted stem cell transplant. These receptors originate from a girl aged 2-10 years with aplastic anemia, due to receive a stem cell transplant.

This clonotype was seen a handful of times. The chain recombines TRBV18 with TRBJ2-7; possible D gene TRBD1, 5 bases. V lost 4 bases and J lost 5, with 15 bases in between. The germline V gene has CDR1 KGHSH and CDR2 LQKENI. The CDR3 has 14 residues. CDR3 sequence: CASSRGPPRDEQYF. In nucleotides, the CDR3 is TGTGCCAGCTCACGGGGCCCCCCCCGGGACGAGCAGTACTTC.

The chain has TRBV9 and TRBJ2-1, with D perhaps given as TRBD1 or TRBD2 (6 bases each). Germline CDR1 reads SGDLS; CDR2 reads YYNGEE. This CDR3 has 13 residues. V was shortened by 0 bases and J by 9 bases, with 10 bases between the two germline ends. The CDR3 DNA reads TGTGCCAGCAGCGTAGTGGGGGGCGGTGAGCAGTTCTTC. It yields the protein CASSVVGGGEQFF.

The chain is built from TRBV12-3 or TRBV12-4 and TRBJ2-3; 9 nucleotides align to TRBD2. There are 16 residues in the CDR3. The V segment lost 3 bases and the J segment 7 bases; nucleotides outside the gene matches: 11. This chain's CDR3 is CASSFRGGGARYTQYF. Written as DNA, the CDR3 is TGTGCCAGCAGTTTCCGCGGGGGGGGCGCGCGTTATACGCAGTATTTT.

V gene TRBV20-1 combines with J gene TRBJ2-1; D uncertain. The CDR3 extends over 16 amino acids. V lost 0 bases to trimming and J lost 0 bases, with 12 bases between them. CDR1 is DFQATT, CDR2 SNEGSKA, per germline (reference sequence). The CDR3 protein is CSARDLTGSSYNEQFF. DNA of the CDR3: TGCAGTGCTAGAGATTTGACCGGAAGCTCCTACAATGAGCAGTTCTTC.

This clonotype has ten or more counts. V and J are TRBV5-1 and TRBJ1-1, with no clear D. V was trimmed by 4 bases and J by 3 bases, leaving 13 bases between them. This CDR3 spans 14 amino acids. CDR1 SGHRS and CDR2 YFSETQ come from the germline V gene. CDR3 in DNA: TGCGCCAGCAGCGAGGACGGCCGAGACACTGAAGCTTTCTTT. Its protein is CASSEDGRDTEAFF.

This clonotype was counted many times. J is TRBJ2-7 and V is TRBV29-1; D unclear. The V gene lost 4 bases and the J gene lost 7 bases, with 14 bases spanning the gap. This CDR3 spans 12 amino acids. From germline, CDR1 is SQVTM and CDR2 ANQGSEA. The CDR3 region is CSVVLGPKEQYF. The CDR3 nucleotides are TGCAGCGTTGTACTTGGTCCTAAGGAGCAGTACTTC.

V is TRBV28 and J is TRBJ2-7; a possible D gene is TRBD2 (5 bases). CDR1 is MDHEN, CDR2 SYDVKM, per germline. This CDR3 contains 11 residues. V lost 6 bases, J lost 5 bases, and 8 bases lay in between. CDR3 sequence reads: CASSGDDEQYF. CDR3 DNA: TGTGCCAGCAGCGGGGATGACGAGCAGTACTTC. The full variable domain, rest sourced from reference TRBV28 and TRBJ2-7, is DVKVTQSSRYLVKRTGEKVFLECVQDMDHENMFWYRQDPGLGLRLIYFSYDVKMKEKGDIPEGYSVSREKKERFSLILESASTNQTSMYLCASSGDDEQYFGPGTRLTVT.

The rearrangement joins TRBV3-1 to TRBJ2-7; D might be TRBD1 or TRBD2, each matching 5 bases. The CDR3 sequence is 13 residues long. CDR1 LGHDT and CDR2 YNNKEL come from the germline V gene (reference sequence). Trimming stripped 1 base from V and 4 bases from J, with 8 bases between. This chain's CDR3 is CASSQGGFYEQYF. CDR3 DNA sequence: TGTGCCAGCAGCCAAGGGGGGTTTTACGAGCAGTACTTC.

This clonotype was seen repeatedly, ten times or more. The CDR3 sequence: CASSPGQAIEKLFF. The CDR3 region has the DNA TGTGCCAGCAGTCCTGGACAGGCCATCGAAAAACTGTTTTTT. The chain links TRBV12-3 or TRBV12-4 to TRBJ1-4; 7 bases line up with TRBD1. J lost 8 bases, V lost 5 bases, and 8 bases had no gene match. The CDR3 has 14 residues.

The chain recombines TRBV6-1 with TRBJ2-3; 7 bases align to TRBD2. The CDR3 has 16 residues. Germline assignment: CDR1 MNHNS and CDR2 SASEGT. J lost 1 base, V lost 6 bases, and 10 bases had no gene match. Here the CDR3 reads CASSQLGLAGTDTQYF. The CDR3 coding sequence is TGTGCCAGCAGCCAACTCGGGCTAGCGGGCACAGATACGCAGTATTTT.

V and J are TRBV24-1 and TRBJ2-1, with 9 bases matching TRBD2. Germline values: CDR1 KGHDR, CDR2 SFDVKD. The CDR3 has 15 residues. J was trimmed by 5 bases and V by 3 bases; bases with no gene match: 4. Written as DNA, the CDR3 is TGTGCCACCAGTGATCCCGGGACTAGCAACAATGAGCAGTTCTTC. This gives the protein CATSDPGTSNNEQFF.

This clonotype was observed many times. The gene calls are TRBV30 and TRBJ2-1; 10 bases match TRBD2. This CDR3 has 17 amino acids. Germline V gene sequence: CDR1 GTSNPN, CDR2 SVGIG (reference sequence). Losses at the gene ends were 1 base for V and 12 bases for J; bases not matched to a gene: 18. This chain's CDR3 is CAWSALLKREGPDRQFF. In DNA, the CDR3 is TGTGCCTGGAGTGCCCTCCTAAAGCGGGAGGGCCCCGATCGGCAGTTCTTC. Using reference TRBV30 and TRBJ2-1 for the parts outside the CDR3, the full variable domain is SQTIHQWPATLVQPVGSPLSLECTVEGTSNPNLYWYRQAAGRGLQLLFYSVGIGQISSEVPQNLSASRPQDRQFILSSKKLLLSDSGFYLCAWSALLKREGPDRQFFGPGTRLTVL.

This clonotype was detected once. The rearrangement joins TRBV20-1 to TRBJ2-5; 8 positions match TRBD2. This CDR3 is built from 13 residues. Germline loops: CDR1 DFQATT, CDR2 SNEGSKA (reference sequence). V shed 7 bases, J shed 5 bases, and the junction held 9 bases outside the gene matches. The CDR3 nucleotides read TGCAGTGGCCTTCCGGGGGGGCACGAGACCCAGTACTTC. Translating gives CSGLPGGHETQYF.

This rearrangement joins TRBV30 to TRBJ1-2, with TRBD1 as a possible D gene (6 bases). The CDR3 is made up of 12 amino acids. Germline V lookup: CDR1 GTSNPN, CDR2 SVGIG (reference sequence). V dropped 4 bases and J dropped 2 bases, with 8 bases sitting between them. The CDR3 nucleotides are TGTGCCTGGACGGGGGCCAACTATGGCTACACCTTC. Translating it yields CAWTGANYGYTF.

The rearrangement uses TRBV20-1 and TRBJ1-5; D not certain. Germline-derived CDR1 and CDR2 are DFQATT and SNEGSKA (reference sequence). CDR3 length: 17 residues. V was cut by 0 bases and J by 0 bases, with 15 bases left in between. CDR3 in DNA: TGCAGTGCTAGAGATCCGCAGCCCGAATATAGCAATCAGCCCCAGCATTTT. Protein product: CSARDPQPEYSNQPQHF.

This chain joins TRBV27 and TRBJ2-1; TRBD2 agrees at 11 bases. V gave up 6 bases and J gave up 7 bases; unmatched junction bases: 8. The CDR3 is 15 residues long. CDR1 is MNHEY, CDR2 SMNVEV, per germline (reference sequence). CDR3: CASSRSTSGNNEQFF. The CDR3 region has the DNA TGTGCCAGCAGCCGTTCGACTAGCGGGAATAATGAGCAGTTCTTC.

This clonotype was seen more than once but under ten times. The V gene is TRBV6-2 or TRBV6-3, the J gene TRBJ2-5; 8 bases are shared with TRBD2. CDR3 length: 15 residues. Germline CDR1 reads MNHEY; CDR2 reads SVGEGT. V shed 3 bases, J shed 2 bases, and the junction held 5 bases outside the gene matches. The CDR3 nucleotides read TGTGCCAGCAGTTATTCCGCTAGCGGGCAAGAGACCCAGTACTTC. Its translation is CASSYSASGQETQYF.

This chain connects TRBV20-1 to TRBJ2-7; 9 bases are a match to TRBD1. Germline V gene lookup returns CDR1 DFQATT and CDR2 SNEGSKA (reference sequence). This CDR3 contains 13 residues. The V and J ends lost 1 base and 6 bases, in that order; junction bases with no gene match: 4. In DNA, the CDR3 is TGCAGTGCTAGAGGGGACAGGGTGGTCGAGCAGTACTTC. This encodes CSARGDRVVEQYF.